The 29 T cell receptor beta chains given below trace back to one sample, sequenced in a study of vaccination effects on CD4 cells after COVID-19. Method: immunoSEQ multiplex PCR; TCRdb's copy keeps in-frame clones and lacks some. The data show about 59,000 clones, under 80% seen once. These TCRs' antigens remain unknown. Antigen-specific CD4+ T cell clonotypes were called by their expansion after viral peptide-pool culture in ViraFEST. Isolation of CD4+ T cells took place after more than 9 days of culture. It was two doses of either the BNT162b2 or mRNA-1273 vaccine that participants received. The material sequenced was CD4+ T cells from PBMCs cultured with HCoV-OC43 spike peptides, taken after COVID-19 vaccination. This sample's subset: HCoV-OC43 spike overlapping peptide pool stimulation. Receptors originate from a human donor who received a COVID-19 vaccine.

The rearrangement joins TRBV3-1 (or the pseudogene TRBV3-2) to TRBJ1-5; D uncertain. Germline V gene sequence: CDR1 LGHDT, CDR2 YNNKEL (reference sequence). V lost 0 bases, J lost 7 bases, and 13 bases lay in between. This CDR3 has 15 residues. CDR3 loop: CASSQDLGLRQPQHF. The CDR3 coding sequence is TGTGCCAGCAGCCAAGATCTGGGCCTCCGACAGCCCCAGCATTTT.

This clone was detected once. This chain uses TRBV28 with TRBJ1-3; unclear D gene. Germline CDR1 MDHEN, CDR2 SYDVKM. The V end was cut by 7 bases, the J end by 0 bases, with 16 bases between. This CDR3 contains 16 residues. CDR3 sequence reads: CASNDPGGSSGNTIYF. As DNA, the CDR3 is TGTGCCAGCAACGACCCCGGAGGTTCCTCTGGAAACACCATATATTTT.

V is TRBV30 and J is TRBJ2-7, with TRBD1 identical over 8 bases. The CDR3 is made up of 12 amino acids. V shed 0 bases and J 9 bases; nucleotides not matched to a gene: 4. Germline V gene data show CDR1 as GTSNPN and CDR2 as SVGIG (reference sequence). CDR3 amino acids: CAWSVQGAVQYV. As DNA, the CDR3 is TGTGCCTGGAGTGTGCAGGGGGCTGTGCAGTACGTC.

The gene calls are TRBV5-1 and TRBJ1-3; D is ambiguous. V lost 1 base and J 8 bases, leaving 10 bases between the germline ends. The CDR3 contains 13 residues. Germline-derived CDR1 and CDR2 are SGHRS and YFSETQ. CDR3 DNA: TGCGCCAGCAGCTTGCAAGGCCGAGACACCATATATTTT. Its translation: CASSLQGRDTIYF.

This chain uses TRBV19 with TRBJ1-1, with a weak D call TRBD1 (5 bases). The CDR3 consists of 13 residues. The germline CDR1 and CDR2 sequences are LNHDA and SQIVND (reference sequence). Trimming took 5 bases from V and 3 from J, leaving 10 bases between them. The CDR3: CASSLDSHTEAFF. CDR3 nucleotides: TGTGCCAGTAGTCTTGACAGTCACACTGAAGCTTTCTTT.

This sequence joins TRBV6-1 and TRBJ2-7; 9 bases align to TRBD1. The germline gives CDR1 MNHNS, CDR2 SASEGT. The CDR3 is 15 amino acids. J was trimmed by 5 bases and V by 2 bases; bases with no gene match: 7. The CDR3 is CASSERTGQGNEQYV. The CDR3 DNA reads as TGTGCCAGCAGTGAACGGACGGGACAGGGCAACGAGCAGTACGTC.

Relative to its sample, this clone is medium-sized. This sequence joins TRBV7-3 and TRBJ2-1, with TRBD1 as a possible D gene (5 bases). The CDR3 runs to 16 residues. V lost 4 bases to trimming and J lost 0 bases, with 13 bases between them. CDR1 and CDR2 from the germline V gene are SGHTA and FQGTGA. The CDR3 DNA reads as TGTGCCAGCAGCTCAGGGTCCTTGAGCTCCTACAATGAGCAGTTCTTC. The encoded protein is CASSSGSLSSYNEQFF. Full variable domain (rest looked up from reference TRBV7-3 and TRBJ2-1): GAGVSQTPSNKVTEKGKYVELRCDPISGHTALYWYRQSLGQGPEFLIYFQGTGAADDSGLPNDRFFAVRPEGSVSTLKIQRTERGDSAVYLCASSSGSLSSYNEQFFGPGTRLTVL.

The V gene is TRBV11-2, the J gene TRBJ2-3; 10 nucleotides line up with TRBD2. V lost 4 bases, J lost 0 bases, and 13 bases stayed unmatched. The germline CDR1 and CDR2 sequences are SGHAT and FQNNGV. The CDR3 runs to 19 residues. The CDR3 coding sequence is TGTGCCAGCAGCTGCCCCCTAGCGGGGGAGGACCGTAGCACAGATACGCAGTATTTT. Translation gives CASSCPLAGEDRSTDTQYF.

The chain combines TRBV24-1 with TRBJ1-2; 8 bases match TRBD1. The CDR3 sequence is 17 residues long. Germline V gene lookup returns CDR1 KGHDR and CDR2 SFDVKD. V lost 3 bases and J lost 0; bases outside the gene matches: 8. The CDR3 coding sequence is TGTGCCACCAGTGATCCGGGGACAGGACGCGCTAACTATGGCTACACCTTC. This gives the protein CATSDPGTGRANYGYTF.

In its sample, this clone was seen once. This rearrangement joins TRBV5-1 to TRBJ2-3; TRBD1 matches at 9 bases. The CDR3 covers 17 residues. Losses at the gene ends were 3 bases for V and 1 base for J; bases not matched to a gene: 9. Germline CDR1 is SGHRS and CDR2 is YFSETQ. This chain's CDR3 is CASSSLGQGSGTDTQYF. The DNA for the CDR3 is TGCGCCAGCAGCTCACTGGGACAGGGCTCTGGCACAGATACGCAGTATTTT.

This clone was observed once. The rearrangement links TRBV21-1 to TRBJ2-5; no DNA check was done on the table's D call, TRBD1. TRBV21-1 is a known pseudogene. The CDR3 spans 14 residues. CDR3 residues: CASSGRDRKETQYF. In DNA, the CDR3 is TGTGCCAGCAGCGGGCGGGACAGGAAAGAGACCCAGTACTTC.

V is TRBV19 and J is TRBJ1-3, with D possibly matching TRBD1 (5 bases). Looked up from germline, CDR1 is LNHDA and CDR2 is SQIVND (reference sequence). V was trimmed by 4 bases and J by 0 bases, leaving 13 bases between them. This CDR3 has 16 amino acids. The CDR3 nucleotides read TGTGCCAGTAGTACGGGACTCTTGAGCTCTGGAAACACCATATATTTT. Amino acids: CASSTGLLSSGNTIYF.

This chain joins TRBV6-6 and TRBJ1-2; possible D gene TRBD1, 5 bases. CDR3 length: 14 residues. Trimming removed 11 bases at V and 8 bases at J, with 24 bases between. The V gene's germline CDR1 is MNHNY and CDR2 SVGAGI (reference sequence). The CDR3: CAGSSLAGFGGYTF. As DNA, the CDR3 is TGTGCCGGGTCATCCCTGGCAGGGTTCGGGGGCTACACCTTC.

This sequence joins TRBV10-1 and TRBJ2-5, with D perhaps assigned TRBD1 or TRBD2 (5 bases each). V lost 4 bases and J lost 1, with 13 bases in between. Germline V gives CDR1 WNHNN, CDR2 SYGVQD (reference sequence). The CDR3 contains 15 residues. CDR3: CASSVERGSQETQYF. The DNA of the CDR3 is TGCGCCAGCAGTGTAGAGAGGGGATCCCAAGAGACCCAGTACTTC.

The V gene is TRBV5-4, the J gene TRBJ2-1; 12 bases line up with TRBD1. The CDR3 runs to 15 residues. Germline loops: CDR1 SGHNT, CDR2 YYREEE (reference sequence). The V and J ends lost 2 bases and 7 bases, in that order; junction bases with no gene match: 4. The CDR3 nucleotides read TGTGCCAGCAGCTTTGGGGGACAGGGGGCAAATGAGCAGTTCTTC. Its translation: CASSFGGQGANEQFF.

This chain uses TRBV10-3 with TRBJ2-7; 13 nucleotides agree with TRBD2. Germline CDR1 reads ENHRY; CDR2 reads SYGVKD. V was clipped by 3 bases and J by 0 bases; unmatched bases: 8. The CDR3 totals 18 residues. The CDR3 reads CAISESGLAGTSSYEQYV. CDR3 sequence (DNA): TGTGCCATCAGTGAATCGGGACTAGCGGGGACGAGCTCCTACGAGCAGTACGTC.

The rearrangement joins TRBV6-6 to TRBJ1-2, with D perhaps TRBD1 (6 bases). The length of the CDR3 is 13 residues. CDR1 and CDR2 (germline): MNHNY, SVGAGI (reference sequence). V dropped 8 bases and J dropped 4 bases, with 14 bases sitting between them. CDR3 in DNA: TGTGCCAGCGGCCTACAGGGTCTCTATGGCTACACCTTC. It encodes CASGLQGLYGYTF.

This sequence joins TRBV5-1 and TRBJ2-3; D ambiguous. Germline-derived CDR1 and CDR2 are SGHRS and YFSETQ. This CDR3 is 14 amino acids long. V was trimmed by 4 bases and J by 3 bases, leaving 12 bases between them. Written as DNA, the CDR3 is TGCGCCAGCAGCCCTGAGACTCATACAGATACGCAGTATTTT. Its translation is CASSPETHTDTQYF.

The V gene is TRBV7-2, the J gene TRBJ1-2; maybe TRBD1 (6 bases). Trimming shortened V by 4 bases and J by 4 bases, and 10 bases separated the two germline ends. Germline CDR1 is SGHTA and CDR2 is FQGNSA. The CDR3 sequence is 13 residues long. CDR3 in amino acids: CASSSTGTYGYTF. CDR3 bases: TGTGCCAGCAGCTCCACAGGGACCTATGGCTACACCTTC.

The chain employs TRBV20-1 and TRBJ2-1, with D unresolved. CDR3 length: 11 residues. Trimming pared 4 bases from V and 6 bases from J, leaving 7 bases between. The germline CDR1 and CDR2 sequences are DFQATT and SNEGSKA (reference sequence). The CDR3 reads CSAKTGNEQFF. The CDR3 nucleotides are TGCAGTGCTAAGACCGGCAATGAGCAGTTCTTC.

The rearrangement uses TRBV9 and TRBJ1-3; D gene ambiguous. This CDR3 region has 15 residues. V was pared by 0 bases and J by 0 bases, with 7 bases between. CDR1 is SGDLS, CDR2 YYNGEE, per germline. The CDR3 sequence is CASSVGGSSGNTIYF. The CDR3 DNA follows: TGTGCCAGCAGCGTAGGCGGGTCCTCTGGAAACACCATATATTTT.

This clone was detected only a few times. This rearrangement joins TRBV6-5 to TRBJ1-6; D ambiguous. The CDR3 has 14 amino acids. Germline CDR1 MNHEY, CDR2 SVGAGI. Deletions cut 2 bases from V and 3 bases from J, with 5 bases between. The CDR3 DNA is TGTGCCAGCAGTTACAGGGTCTATAATTCACCCCTCCACTTT. Translation: CASSYRVYNSPLHF.

This clone was counted a single time. V is TRBV11-2 and J is TRBJ2-1; 7 bases line up with TRBD1. CDR3 length: 19 amino acids. V trimming: 1 base; J trimming: 6 bases; junction bases outside the gene matches: 18. The germline V gene has CDR1 SGHAT and CDR2 FQNNGV. The CDR3 coding sequence is TGTGCCAGCAGCTTAGGTCAGGGGGAAACGGGGACGCGTTTCAATGAGCAGTTCTTC. Protein product: CASSLGQGETGTRFNEQFF.

CDR3 sequence (DNA): TGTGCCAGCAGTTTAATCGCGGGGGGGATGTACAATGAGCAGTTCTTC. Its protein is CASSLIAGGMYNEQFF. The chain joins TRBV27 to TRBJ2-1, with 9 bases that match TRBD2. The V gene end was trimmed by 2 bases and the J gene end by 4 bases; junction bases not matched to a gene: 6. Germline V gene data show CDR1 as MNHEY and CDR2 as SMNVEV (reference sequence). This CDR3 contains 16 residues.

The V gene is TRBV6-6, the J gene TRBJ2-7; D not certain. This CDR3 comprises 12 residues. V was trimmed by 2 bases and J by 7 bases, leaving 9 bases between them. The V gene's germline CDR1 is MNHNY and CDR2 SVGAGI (reference sequence). CDR3 in amino acids: CASSYPMWEQYV. The CDR3 nucleotides read TGTGCCAGCAGTTACCCCATGTGGGAGCAGTACGTC.

The chain carries TRBV3-1 (or the pseudogene TRBV3-2) and TRBJ1-2; D remains ambiguous. The germline CDR1 and CDR2 sequences are LGHDT and YNNKEL (reference sequence). The CDR3 sequence is 14 residues long. The V end lost 2 bases, the J end lost 13 bases, and 20 bases lay between the germline ends. In DNA form, the CDR3 reads TGTGCCAGCAGCCAACCCAACTTAGACCGTGGTTGCACCTTC. It yields the protein CASSQPNLDRGCTF.

CDR3 loop: CASSLGDIGQETQYF. For the CDR3, the DNA is TGTGCCAGCAGCTTAGGGGACATAGGCCAAGAGACCCAGTACTTC. The rearrangement joins TRBV7-9 to TRBJ2-5; maybe TRBD1 (6 bases). Trimming pared 1 base from V and 1 base from J, leaving 10 bases between. The CDR3 runs 15 residues. From germline, CDR1 is SEHNR and CDR2 FQNEAQ (reference sequence).

J is TRBJ2-7 and V is TRBV6-5, with D maybe TRBD2 (6 bases). Germline lookup yields CDR1 MNHEY and CDR2 SVGAGI. This CDR3 contains 14 residues. V shed 7 bases and J shed 7 bases, with 20 bases lying between them. CDR3 DNA: TGTGCCAGCAAGCGGGCAGGAACCACCTTGGAGCAGTACGTC. Translated, it gives CASKRAGTTLEQYV.

This clone turned up a few times. The chain combines TRBV21-1 with TRBJ1-2. TRBV21-1 is designated a pseudogene. This CDR3 is built from 11 residues. CDR3 coding DNA: TGTGCCAGCAGCAGAAGTTATGGCTACACCTTC. It encodes CASSRSYGYTF.